This T cell receptor beta chain was identified during a study of blood T cell repertoires in COVID-19. Whole-study context: T cells, B-cell-depleted T cells, or PBMCs provided the cDNA or gDNA that served as material.

In germline, CDR1 is SGDLS, CDR2 YYNGEE. This CDR3 is 14 amino acids long. Germline trimming cut 6 bases from V and 4 bases from J; bases unmatched to any gene: 7. This clone appeared a single time. Assay used: immunoSEQ multiplex PCR; TCRdb lists only in-frame clones, some missing. The table shows under 250,000 clones, with about four fifths occurring only once. The receptor's source is a middle-aged woman with active or convalescent COVID-19. V gene TRBV9 combines with J gene TRBJ2-7, with 10 bases aligning to TRBD2. Material: peripheral blood. The CDR3 DNA sequence: TGTGCCAGCACAGATAGCGGGAGGAAATACGAGCAGTACTTC. It translates to CASTDSGRKYEQYF. The full variable domain, rest sourced from reference TRBV9 and TRBJ2-7, is DSGVTQTPKHLITATGQRVTLRCSPRSGDLSVYWYQQSLDQGLQFLIQYYNGEERAKGNILERFSAQQFPDLHSELNLSSLELGDSALYFCASTDSGRKYEQYFGPGTRLTVT.